This T cell receptor beta chain was identified during a study of regulatory T cells in long-lasting Graves disease. This clonotype came up many times. Described time point: newly diagnosed GD, antithyroid drugs for less than 3 months. The TCR library was made from RNA extracted from PBMCs. Arm-PCR of CDR3 regions and iRepertoire HTBI primers were used to build TCR beta libraries. Each CDR3 protein gets one entry after TCRdb re-called the multiplex PCR reads with MiXCR. Among 350,000 to 450,000 distinct CDR3 sequences, 15% were seen once, and the ten largest hold under 9%. The same sample was also studied in work on T cells in Graves' hyperthyroidism and ophthalmopathy.

The sequencing used peripheral blood mononuclear cells (PBMCs), collected at new diagnosis, from a patient treated with antithyroid drugs. This receptor was obtained from a woman aged 40 to 49 with Graves disease.

In DNA form, the CDR3 reads TGTGCCAGCAGCTTACGTGGGACATCGTCTAGCACAGATACGCAGTATTTT. Translated, it gives CASSLRGTSSSTDTQYF. This chain connects TRBV11-3 to TRBJ2-3, with a weak D call TRBD1 (6 bases). There are 17 residues in the CDR3. V dropped 2 bases and J dropped 0 bases, with 15 bases sitting between them. Per the germline V gene, CDR1 is SGHNT and CDR2 is YENEEA.